This is a list of T cell receptor beta chains from one sample in a study of cytomegalovirus exposure and HLA in healthy donors. TCRdb's copy holds only in-frame clones and misses some; the assay was immunoSEQ multiplex PCR. The top ten hold approximately 7% of the sample, which has 130,000 to 150,000 clones, about three quarters seen once. Sequences were obtained from PBMCs. The receptors stem from a man in his forties in good health and CMV-seropositive. Each CDR3 is given with its conserved first and last residue. The D gene is left open where the match is weak. Clone size is stated in some rows and not others, as once, few, many or a class when expanded.

D: TRBD1
size: .
J: TRBJ1-1
V: TRBV5-1
DNA: TGCGCCAGCAGTAACAGGGGTACTACTGAAGCTTTCTTT
CDR3: CASSNRGTTEAFF

D: .
size: .
J: TRBJ1-2
V: TRBV10-3
DNA: TGTGCCATCAGAACCGACAGGAACTGGAACTATGGCTACACCTTC
CDR3: CAIRTDRNWNYGYTF

D: TRBD2
size: .
J: TRBJ2-3
V: TRBV9
DNA: TGTGCCAGCAGCGTAGGGCCCTCTAGCGGGAAGGGAGATACGCAGTATTTT
CDR3: CASSVGPSSGKGDTQYF

D: TRBD2
size: .
J: TRBJ2-1
V: TRBV4-3
DNA: TGCGCCAGCAGCGGGCGACTAGCGGGAGTTTTTGAGCAGTTCTTC
CDR3: CASSGRLAGVFEQFF

D: TRBD2
size: .
J: TRBJ2-5
V: TRBV7-3
DNA: TGTGCCAGCAGTTCACGCGCGGGGGGAAGAAAGACCCAGTACTTC
CDR3: CASSSRAGGRKTQYF

D: .
size: .
J: TRBJ1-1
V: TRBV27
DNA: TGTGCCAGCCTTGGACGGACAGAAGCTTTCTTT
CDR3: CASLGRTEAFF

D: .
size: .
J: TRBJ1-4
V: TRBV4-1
DNA: TGCGCCAGCAGCCAAGAGGGCCAAGGAAGTAATGAAAAACTGTTTTTT
CDR3: CASSQEGQGSNEKLFF

D: .
size: .
J: TRBJ2-5
V: TRBV6-1
DNA: TGTGCCAGCAGTGAAAGTTACCGAAGGGGTGCCCAGTACTTC
CDR3: CASSESYRRGAQYF

D: TRBD1
size: .
J: TRBJ1-5
V: TRBV10-3
DNA: TGTGCCATCAGCGCAGGGGGCGAGAGCAATCAGCCCCAGCATTTT
CDR3: CAISAGGESNQPQHF

D: .
size: once
J: TRBJ2-5
V: TRBV7-9
DNA: TGTGCCAGCAGCTTGTTCCCTGGGGGCTACCAAGAGACCCAGTACTTC
CDR3: CASSLFPGGYQETQYF

D: TRBD1
size: .
J: TRBJ2-1
V: TRBV7-2
DNA: TGTGCCAGCAGCTTAGTGGGACAGGGAAATGAGCAGTTCTTC
CDR3: CASSLVGQGNEQFF

D: .
size: .
J: TRBJ2-7
V: TRBV27
DNA: TGTGCCAGCAGTTTATCGCTTGGGCAGGGGTTTTGGGAGCAGTACTTC
CDR3: CASSLSLGQGFWEQYF

D: TRBD1
size: .
J: TRBJ1-1
V: TRBV6-1
DNA: TGTGCCAGCGACAGGGTATTTACCACTGAAGCTTTCTTT
CDR3: CASDRVFTTEAFF

D: .
size: .
J: TRBJ2-3
V: TRBV2
DNA: TGTGCCAGCAAGGAACGAACAGGGAATGCAGATACGCAGTATTTT
CDR3: CASKERTGNADTQYF

D: TRBD1
size: .
J: TRBJ1-5
V: TRBV28
DNA: TGTGCCAGCAGTTCCCCGACAGGGGGTAATCAGCCCCAGCATTTT
CDR3: CASSSPTGGNQPQHF

D: TRBD2
size: once
J: TRBJ2-7
V: TRBV4-1
DNA: TGCGCCAGCAGTCTCGGACTAGCGGGAACCTACGAGCAGTACTTC
CDR3: CASSLGLAGTYEQYF

D: .
size: .
J: TRBJ2-5
V: TRBV28
DNA: TGTGCCAGCAGCCTCGACGGACCAGGGAGGGAGACCCAGTACTTC
CDR3: CASSLDGPGRETQYF

D: .
size: .
J: TRBJ1-1
V: TRBV6-5
DNA: TGTGCCAGCAGTTACCACGACAGAGGGGAGGGAGCTTTCTTT
CDR3: CASSYHDRGEGAFF

D: .
size: .
J: TRBJ2-3
V: TRBV7-8
DNA: TGTGCCAGCAGCTTAGAATGGGCGGGAAGCACAGATACGCAGTATTTT
CDR3: CASSLEWAGSTDTQYF

D: TRBD2
size: .
J: TRBJ2-3
V: TRBV5-6
DNA: TGTGCCAGCAGCTTGGCCTTAGCGGGACTACCTAGCACAGATACGCAGTATTTT
CDR3: CASSLALAGLPSTDTQYF

D: .
size: .
J: TRBJ1-6
V: TRBV2
DNA: TGTGCCAGCAGCGTTATCGGCTATAATTCACCCCTCCACTTT
CDR3: CASSVIGYNSPLHF

D: TRBD1
size: once
J: TRBJ2-7
V: TRBV5-1
DNA: TGCGCCAGCAGCTTGGTGTCTCAGGGGGCCTACGAGCAGTACTTC
CDR3: CASSLVSQGAYEQYF

D: .
size: once
J: TRBJ2-6
V: TRBV6-5
DNA: TGTGCCAGCAGTTACATGACAGTCTCTGGGGCCAACGTCCTGACTTTC
CDR3: CASSYMTVSGANVLTF

D: TRBD2
size: .
J: TRBJ2-7
V: TRBV5-1
DNA: TGCGCCAGCAGCTTCGGGTTAGCGGGGACCTACGAGCAGTACTTC
CDR3: CASSFGLAGTYEQYF

D: .
size: .
J: TRBJ2-2
V: TRBV27
DNA: TGTGCCAGCAGTTTGGGGGGGCTGGCCGGGGAGCTGTTTTTT
CDR3: CASSLGGLAGELFF

D: TRBD1
size: .
J: TRBJ1-5
V: TRBV7-2
DNA: TGTGCCAGCAGCTCCACACAGGGGGCGCGGGGTCAGCCCCAGCATTTT
CDR3: CASSSTQGARGQPQHF

D: .
size: .
J: TRBJ1-4
V: TRBV30
DNA: TGTGCCGCTGCAGGGGTTAATGAAAAACTGTTTTTT
CDR3: CAAAGVNEKLFF

D: TRBD1
size: .
J: TRBJ2-7
V: TRBV6-6
DNA: TGTGCCAGCAGTTACTCGCTCCAACAGGGGATGAACGAGCAGTACTTC
CDR3: CASSYSLQQGMNEQYF

D: .
size: .
J: TRBJ2-5
V: TRBV5-1
DNA: TGCGCCAGCAGCTTGGCGCGGCAGGGGCAAACCGGGACCCAGTACTTC
CDR3: CASSLARQGQTGTQYF

D: TRBD1
size: .
J: TRBJ1-2
V: TRBV10-3
DNA: TGTGCCATCAGCTCGACAGGGTTGGATGGCTACACCTTC
CDR3: CAISSTGLDGYTF